This T cell receptor (beta chain) was captured in a study of blood T cell repertoires in COVID-19. Assay: immunoSEQ multiplex PCR; the TCRdb copy retains only in-frame clones and omits some. The sample comprises hundreds of thousands of clones, 70% to 90% of which are singletons, and about 1.3% rests with the top ten. The CDR3 covers 16 residues. Germline loops: CDR1 WNHNN, CDR2 SYGVQD (reference sequence). Trimming took 6 bases from V and 0 from J, leaving 14 bases between them. V is TRBV10-1 and J is TRBJ2-2; D is perhaps TRBD2 (6 bases). This clonotype was obtained from a man aged 25 to 40 who had recovered from COVID-19. Sample: PBMCs or T cells enriched from blood (not recorded which). CDR3 sequence: CASSGAGDSNTGELFF. In DNA form, the CDR3 reads TGCGCCAGCAGCGGGGCCGGGGACTCGAACACCGGGGAGCTGTTTTTT.